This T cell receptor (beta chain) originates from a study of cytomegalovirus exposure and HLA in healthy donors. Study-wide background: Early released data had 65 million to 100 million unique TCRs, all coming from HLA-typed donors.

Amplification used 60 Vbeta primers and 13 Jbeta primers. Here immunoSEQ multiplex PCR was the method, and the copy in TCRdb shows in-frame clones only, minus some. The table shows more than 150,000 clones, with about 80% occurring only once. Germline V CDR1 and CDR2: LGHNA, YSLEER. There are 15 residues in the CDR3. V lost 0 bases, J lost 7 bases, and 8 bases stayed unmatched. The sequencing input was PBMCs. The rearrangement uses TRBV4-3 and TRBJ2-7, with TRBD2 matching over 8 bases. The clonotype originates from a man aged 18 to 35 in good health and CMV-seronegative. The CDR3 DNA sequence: TGCGCCAGCAGCCAAGATACAGCGGGAGTCCTTGAGCAGTACTTC. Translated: CASSQDTAGVLEQYF.